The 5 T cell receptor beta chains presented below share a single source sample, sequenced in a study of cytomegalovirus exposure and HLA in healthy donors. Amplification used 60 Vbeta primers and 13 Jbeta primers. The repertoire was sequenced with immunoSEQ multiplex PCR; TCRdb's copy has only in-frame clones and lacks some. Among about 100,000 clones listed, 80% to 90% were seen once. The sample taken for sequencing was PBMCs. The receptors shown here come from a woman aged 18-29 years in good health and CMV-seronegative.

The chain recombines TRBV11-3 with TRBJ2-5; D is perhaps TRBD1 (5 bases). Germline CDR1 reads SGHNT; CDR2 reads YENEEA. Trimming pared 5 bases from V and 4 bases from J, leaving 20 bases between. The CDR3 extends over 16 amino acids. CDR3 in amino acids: CASSPGQGLSLETQYF. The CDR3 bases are TGTGCCAGCAGCCCTGGACAAGGATTATCGTTAGAGACCCAGTACTTC.

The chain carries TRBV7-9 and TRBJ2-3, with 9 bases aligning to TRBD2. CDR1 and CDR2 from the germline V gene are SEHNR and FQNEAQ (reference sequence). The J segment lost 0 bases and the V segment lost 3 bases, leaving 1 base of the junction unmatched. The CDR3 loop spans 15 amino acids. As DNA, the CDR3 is TGTGCCAGCAGCTTTAGCGGGAGAAGCACAGATACGCAGTATTTT. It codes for CASSFSGRSTDTQYF.

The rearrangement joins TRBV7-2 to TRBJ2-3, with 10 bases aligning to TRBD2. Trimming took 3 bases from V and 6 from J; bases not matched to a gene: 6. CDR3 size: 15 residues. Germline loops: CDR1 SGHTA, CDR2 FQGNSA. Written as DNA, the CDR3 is TGTGCCAGCAGCTTTGTAGCTAGCGGGGGTGATACGCAGTATTTT. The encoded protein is CASSFVASGGDTQYF.

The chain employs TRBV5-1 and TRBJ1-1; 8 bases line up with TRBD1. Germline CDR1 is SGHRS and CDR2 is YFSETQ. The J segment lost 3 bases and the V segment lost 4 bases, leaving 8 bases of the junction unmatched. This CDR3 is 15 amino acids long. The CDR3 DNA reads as TGCGCCAGCAGCCCGGAAGACAGGGGATACACTGAAGCTTTCTTT. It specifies CASSPEDRGYTEAFF.

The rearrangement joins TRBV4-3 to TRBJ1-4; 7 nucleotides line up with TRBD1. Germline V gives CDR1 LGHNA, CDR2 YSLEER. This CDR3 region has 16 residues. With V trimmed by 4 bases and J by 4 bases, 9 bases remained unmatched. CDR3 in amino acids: CASSRYQDRYNEKLFF. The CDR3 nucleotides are TGCGCCAGCAGCCGCTACCAGGACAGGTATAATGAAAAACTGTTTTTT.